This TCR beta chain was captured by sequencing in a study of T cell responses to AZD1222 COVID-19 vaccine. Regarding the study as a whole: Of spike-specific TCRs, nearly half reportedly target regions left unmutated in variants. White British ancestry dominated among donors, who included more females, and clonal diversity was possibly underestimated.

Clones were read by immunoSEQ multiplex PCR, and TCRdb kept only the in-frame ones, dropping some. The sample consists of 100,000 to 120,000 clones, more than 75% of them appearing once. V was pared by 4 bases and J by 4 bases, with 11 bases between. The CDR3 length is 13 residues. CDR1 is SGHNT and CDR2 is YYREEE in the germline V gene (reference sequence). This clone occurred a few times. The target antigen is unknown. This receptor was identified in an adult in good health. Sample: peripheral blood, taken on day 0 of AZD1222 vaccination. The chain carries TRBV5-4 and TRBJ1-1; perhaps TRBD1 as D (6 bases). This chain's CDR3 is CASSKGGSTEAFF. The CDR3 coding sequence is TGTGCCAGCAGCAAGGGGGGAAGCACTGAAGCTTTCTTT.